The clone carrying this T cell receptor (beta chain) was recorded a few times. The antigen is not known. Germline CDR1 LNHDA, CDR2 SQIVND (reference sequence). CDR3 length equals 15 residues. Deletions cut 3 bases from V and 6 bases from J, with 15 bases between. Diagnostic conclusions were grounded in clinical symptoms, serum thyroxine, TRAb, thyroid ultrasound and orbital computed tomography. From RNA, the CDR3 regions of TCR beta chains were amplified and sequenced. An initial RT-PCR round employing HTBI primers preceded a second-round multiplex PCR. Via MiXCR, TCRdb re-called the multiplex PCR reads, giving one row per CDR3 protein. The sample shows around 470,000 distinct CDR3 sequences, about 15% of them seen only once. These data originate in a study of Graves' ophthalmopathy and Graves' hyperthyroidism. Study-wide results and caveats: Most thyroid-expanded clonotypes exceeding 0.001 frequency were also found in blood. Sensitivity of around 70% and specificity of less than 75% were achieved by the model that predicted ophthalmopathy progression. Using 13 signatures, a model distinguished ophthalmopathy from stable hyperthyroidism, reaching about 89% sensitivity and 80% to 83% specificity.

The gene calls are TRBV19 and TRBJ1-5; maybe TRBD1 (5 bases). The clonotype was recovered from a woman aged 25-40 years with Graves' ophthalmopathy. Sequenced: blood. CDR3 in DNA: TGTGCCAGTAGTATTCTCAGGGAAGTGGGTCAGCCCCAGCATTTT. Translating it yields CASSILREVGQPQHF.